This passage covers 29 T cell receptor beta chains from one sample sequenced in a study of regulatory T cells in long-lasting Graves disease. This sample's time point: newly diagnosed GD, antithyroid drugs for less than 3 months. The TCR library used RNA extracted from PBMCs. According to the study, TCR beta libraries were built with iRepertoire HTBI primers and CDR3-region Arm-PCR. TCRdb ran MiXCR on the multiplex PCR reads and lists one entry per CDR3 protein. Here the sample spans roughly 420,000 distinct CDR3 sequences, about a sixth being singletons. These data were also filed under a second study, of T cells in Graves' hyperthyroidism and ophthalmopathy.

The specimen comprised peripheral blood mononuclear cells (PBMCs), sampled at new diagnosis, from a patient treated with antithyroid drugs. These receptors were collected from a woman aged 18-29 years with Graves disease.

This clonotype has ten or more counts. The rearrangement uses TRBV5-1 and TRBJ2-7, with TRBD1 as a possible D gene (8 bases). The CDR3 runs to 16 residues. Germline CDR1 and CDR2: SGHRS and YFSETQ. V was pared by 1 base and J by 5 bases, with 19 bases between. The CDR3 DNA reads TGCGCCAGCAGCTTGCCTTCCACAGGGGGGGTCGACGAGCAGTACTTC. Protein sequence: CASSLPSTGGVDEQYF.

Here the CDR3 reads CASSLDFGDTGELFF. In nucleotides, the CDR3 is TGTGCCAGCAGCCTGGATTTTGGGGACACCGGGGAGCTGTTTTTT. The chain has TRBV7-9 and TRBJ2-2; D is undetermined. There are 15 residues in the CDR3. V lost 5 bases to trimming and J lost 3 bases, with 13 bases between them. Germline V gene sequence: CDR1 SEHNR, CDR2 FQNEAQ (reference sequence).

This clonotype was detected many times. This chain joins TRBV3-1 and TRBJ1-6; no firm D call. V lost 0 bases to trimming and J lost 7 bases, with 10 bases between them. The CDR3 totals 15 residues. Germline CDR1 LGHDT, CDR2 YNNKEL (reference sequence). The CDR3 loop reads CASSQDRQANSPLHF. The CDR3, as DNA: TGTGCCAGCAGCCAAGATCGCCAGGCAAATTCACCCCTCCACTTT.

V and J are TRBV20-1 and TRBJ2-5; D uncertain. The CDR3 covers 15 residues. V was shortened by 0 bases and J by 4 bases, with 15 bases between the two germline ends. Germline CDR1 reads DFQATT; CDR2 reads SNEGSKA (reference sequence). The chain's CDR3 is CSAREALPSLETQYF. CDR3 DNA sequence: TGCAGTGCTAGAGAGGCCCTCCCTAGTCTAGAGACCCAGTACTTC.

This clonotype has ten or more counts. The chain employs TRBV12-3 or TRBV12-4 and TRBJ2-3, with 7 bases fitting TRBD2. The CDR3 has 14 residues. Losses at the gene ends were 6 bases for V and 4 bases for J; bases not matched to a gene: 7. This chain's CDR3 is CASSLTGGSDTQYF. The CDR3 nucleotides are TGTGCCAGCAGCTTAACGGGAGGTTCAGATACGCAGTATTTT.

CDR3 sequence: CASSLEMRERSGELFF. The CDR3 bases are TGTGCCAGCAGCTTAGAAATGCGGGAGAGGAGCGGGGAGCTGTTTTTT. The chain has TRBV13 and TRBJ2-2, with 7 bases identical to TRBD2. This CDR3 region has 16 residues. Germline trimming cut 1 base from V and 7 bases from J; bases unmatched to any gene: 9. CDR1 and CDR2 from the germline V gene are PRHDT and FYEKMQ (reference sequence).

This clonotype showed up just a few times. The chain uses TRBV29-1 and TRBJ2-7, with 10 positions matching TRBD1. The V gene's germline CDR1 is SQVTM and CDR2 ANQGSEA. Unmatched junction bases numbered 5, after V lost 4 bases and J lost 2 bases. This CDR3 is built from 14 residues. CDR3 in amino acids: CSVVWTGGTYEQYF. The CDR3 nucleotides are TGCAGCGTTGTCTGGACAGGGGGTACCTACGAGCAGTACTTC.

This clonotype has just a few counts. The chain has TRBV20-1 and TRBJ2-2; 7 bases map to TRBD2. The CDR3 is 13 residues long. Germline trimming cut 5 bases from V and 7 bases from J; bases unmatched to any gene: 7. Germline V gene lookup returns CDR1 DFQATT and CDR2 SNEGSKA (reference sequence). This CDR3 is CSARAGSIGELFF. In DNA form, the CDR3 reads TGCAGTGCTCGAGCGGGAAGCATCGGGGAGCTGTTTTTT.

This clonotype has a handful of counts. The CDR3 spells CASSLGWPSGSDEQFF. As DNA, the CDR3 is TGCGCCAGCAGCTTGGGTTGGCCTAGCGGGAGTGATGAGCAGTTCTTC. V is TRBV5-1 and J is TRBJ2-1; TRBD2 matches at 10 bases. J lost 8 bases, V lost 0 bases, and 8 bases had no gene match. Germline CDR1 is SGHRS and CDR2 is YFSETQ. This CDR3 spans 16 amino acids.

The rearrangement uses TRBV29-1 and TRBJ2-1; 13 bases line up with TRBD2. V lost 2 bases to trimming and J lost 9 bases; unmatched junction nucleotides: 4. The CDR3 contains 14 residues. Germline loops: CDR1 SQVTM, CDR2 ANQGSEA. The CDR3 DNA is TGCAGCGTTGAACTCGGACTAGCGGGAGTTGAGCAGTTCTTC. Amino acid sequence: CSVELGLAGVEQFF.

V and J are TRBV28 and TRBJ1-1; 8 positions match TRBD1. From germline, CDR1 is MDHEN and CDR2 SYDVKM. CDR3 length: 18 residues. With V trimmed by 4 bases and J by 5 bases, 18 bases remained unmatched. The CDR3 region is CASSSRTQGAWIDTEAFF. Written as DNA, the CDR3 is TGTGCCAGCAGTTCTCGGACTCAGGGGGCATGGATCGATACTGAAGCTTTCTTT.

This clonotype has more than one count but fewer than ten. This chain connects TRBV10-3 to TRBJ2-1; 12 bases agree with TRBD2. The germline CDR1 and CDR2 sequences are ENHRY and SYGVKD. V lost 10 bases and J lost 6; bases outside the gene matches: 13. The length of the CDR3 is 16 residues. CDR3: CATSNGLAGTFNEQFF. In DNA form, the CDR3 reads TGTGCCACCTCGAACGGACTAGCGGGGACATTCAATGAGCAGTTCTTC.

At least ten counts were recorded for this clonotype. V usage is TRBV7-2 and J usage is TRBJ2-7, with D possibly being TRBD1 (6 bases). Germline-derived CDR1 and CDR2 are SGHTA and FQGNSA. The V and J ends lost 1 base and 3 bases respectively, with 7 bases between them. This CDR3 is 13 amino acids long. The CDR3 loop is CASSLVGGYEQYF. In DNA, the CDR3 is TGTGCCAGCAGCTTAGTAGGGGGCTACGAGCAGTACTTC. Combining the CDR3 with reference TRBV7-2 and TRBJ2-7 gives the whole variable domain GAGVSQSPSNKVTEKGKDVELRCDPISGHTALYWYRQSLGQGLEFLIYFQGNSAPDKSGLPSDRFSAERTGGSVSTLTIQRTQQEDSAVYLCASSLVGGYEQYFGPGTRLTVT.

Ten or more counts support this clonotype. The rearrangement joins TRBV5-1 to TRBJ1-1; D is uncertain. In germline, CDR1 is SGHRS, CDR2 YFSETQ. Trimming stripped 4 bases from V and 0 bases from J, with 16 bases between. The CDR3 is made up of 16 amino acids. The CDR3 loop reads CASSPRAREMNTEAFF. The DNA of the CDR3 is TGCGCCAGCAGCCCTCGGGCGAGGGAGATGAACACTGAAGCTTTCTTT.

This clonotype was recorded many times. V gene TRBV27 combines with J gene TRBJ2-7; tentatively, D is TRBD2 (5 bases). The CDR3 has 16 residues. The V end lost 3 bases, the J end lost 0 bases, and 15 bases lay between the germline ends. Germline values: CDR1 MNHEY, CDR2 SMNVEV (reference sequence). The CDR3 DNA is TGTGCCAGCAGTTTCCTAAATAGCGACAACTCCTACGAGCAGTACTTC. Protein product: CASSFLNSDNSYEQYF.

The table lists this clonotype with many counts. The chain carries TRBV7-2 and TRBJ1-2; TRBD1 is a possible D gene (6 bases). Germline lookup yields CDR1 SGHTA and CDR2 FQGNSA. V lost 5 bases, J lost 0 bases, and 19 bases lay in between. This CDR3 has 17 amino acids. The CDR3 DNA follows: TGTGCCAGCAGCGCGGGACATCGGAGCCAATCTAACTATGGCTACACCTTC. Translation gives CASSAGHRSQSNYGYTF.

This clonotype showed up many times. This chain connects TRBV5-1 to TRBJ2-3; no clear D. Germline assignment: CDR1 SGHRS and CDR2 YFSETQ. CDR3 size: 13 residues. V was cut by 5 bases and J by 3 bases, with 10 bases left in between. The CDR3 DNA sequence: TGCGCCAGCAGAGAGGCGGCGACAGATACGCAGTATTTT. It is translated as CASREAATDTQYF.

The gene calls are TRBV20-1 and TRBJ1-1; unclear D gene. Per the germline V gene, CDR1 is DFQATT and CDR2 is SNEGSKA (reference sequence). V lost 3 bases, J lost 0 bases, and 11 bases lay in between. CDR3 length: 14 residues. In DNA form, the CDR3 reads TGCAGTGCTAGTGTTGAGGCTATGAACACTGAAGCTTTCTTT. Protein sequence: CSASVEAMNTEAFF.

In its sample, this clonotype was seen a few times. V usage is TRBV19 and J usage is TRBJ2-2; D call uncertain. CDR3 length: 14 amino acids. V was cut by 0 bases and J by 0 bases, with 2 bases left in between. CDR1 and CDR2 (germline): LNHDA, SQIVND (reference sequence). As DNA, the CDR3 is TGTGCCAGTAGTATAGATTCGAACACCGGGGAGCTGTTTTTT. Its translation is CASSIDSNTGELFF.

This clonotype was observed at least ten times. The rearrangement links TRBV28 to TRBJ2-1; no firm D call. Germline V gene lookup returns CDR1 MDHEN and CDR2 SYDVKM. Trimming stripped 3 bases from V and 8 bases from J, with 5 bases between. The CDR3 is 11 amino acids. CDR3 region: CASSFGDEQFF. CDR3 in DNA: TGTGCCAGCAGTTTTGGAGATGAGCAGTTCTTC.

This clonotype appeared a few times. The genes are TRBV27 and TRBJ1-1; TRBD1 is a possible D gene (5 bases). This CDR3 comprises 13 residues. CDR1 is MNHEY and CDR2 is SMNVEV in the germline V gene (reference sequence). The germline V and J ends were trimmed by 5 bases and 0 bases, with 7 bases remaining between them. CDR3 in amino acids: CASSDRMNTEAFF. As DNA, the CDR3 is TGTGCCAGCAGTGACAGAATGAACACTGAAGCTTTCTTT.

This clonotype was seen ten or more times. The chain is built from TRBV3-1 and TRBJ2-2, with D perhaps TRBD1 (6 bases). The CDR3 totals 16 residues. The V and J ends lost 1 base and 1 base respectively, with 10 bases between them. Germline-derived CDR1 and CDR2 are LGHDT and YNNKEL (reference sequence). CDR3 loop: CASSQVTGQNTGELFF. DNA of the CDR3: TGTGCCAGCAGCCAAGTAACGGGACAGAACACCGGGGAGCTGTTTTTT.

This clonotype was detected only a few times. Just one base apart from a much larger clone, this may be a read error. V and J are TRBV9 and TRBJ2-1; 9 bases align to TRBD2. CDR1 is SGDLS and CDR2 is YYNGEE in the germline V gene. The CDR3 is made up of 15 amino acids. V was pared by 4 bases and J by 3 bases, with 5 bases of the junction left unmatched. The CDR3 reads CASSIRLADYNEQFF. As DNA, the CDR3 is TGTGCCAGCAGCATCAGACTAGCGGACTACAATGAGCAGTTCTTC.

This clonotype has a count of ten or more. The genes are TRBV7-8 and TRBJ1-5; no reliable D call. The germline V gene encodes CDR1 SGHVS and CDR2 FQNEAQ. The CDR3 length is 14 residues. V was clipped by 6 bases and J by 4 bases, with 13 bases between them. The CDR3 loop reads CASSHHTPNQPQHF. The CDR3 coding sequence is TGTGCCAGCAGTCATCATACACCAAATCAGCCCCAGCATTTT.

This rearrangement joins TRBV29-1 to TRBJ2-1, with TRBD2 as a possible D gene (5 bases). The CDR3 spans 13 residues. Germline V gene sequence: CDR1 SQVTM, CDR2 ANQGSEA. Trimming took off 8 bases at V and 9 bases at J, with 20 bases between the two ends. In DNA, the CDR3 is TGCAGCTCTCTAGGGAGCGAGGCCTCTGAGCAGTTCTTC. Residues: CSSLGSEASEQFF.

This clonotype appeared many times. The chain carries TRBV10-1 and TRBJ2-1; either TRBD1 or TRBD2 may supply D (6 bases each). This CDR3 has 13 amino acids. V lost 5 bases, J lost 6 bases, and 11 bases lay in between. Per germline, CDR1 WNHNN and CDR2 SYGVQD (reference sequence). The DNA of the CDR3 is TGCGCCAGCAGTAACAGGGAGGTCAATGAGCAGTTCTTC. Translation gives CASSNREVNEQFF.

Details on this clonotype: A read error may account for a junction end that differs from germline. The chain is built from TRBV6-2 or TRBV6-3 and TRBJ2-1; 8 bases are a match to TRBD2. The length of the CDR3 is 14 residues. The germline V gene encodes CDR1 MNHEY and CDR2 SVGEGT. CDR3 DNA: TGCGCCAGCAGTGAGTCGGGAGGGGGCAATGAGCAGTTCTTC. This codes for CASSESGGGNEQFF.

This clonotype has a count of ten or more. The chain has TRBV11-2 and TRBJ2-3; 12 bases fit TRBD2. The germline gives CDR1 SGHAT, CDR2 FQNNGV. The length of the CDR3 is 17 residues. Trimming took 1 base from V and 6 from J; bases not matched to a gene: 8. For the CDR3, the DNA is TGTGCCAGCAGCTTAGGAAGACTAGCGGGAGTGGGGGATACGCAGTATTTT. Amino acids: CASSLGRLAGVGDTQYF. Full variable domain (outside the CDR3, taken from reference TRBV11-2 and TRBJ2-3): EAGVAQSPRYKIIEKRQSVAFWCNPISGHATLYWYQQILGQGPKLLIQFQNNGVVDDSQLPKDRFSAERLKGVDSTLKIQPAKLEDSAVYLCASSLGRLAGVGDTQYFGPGTRLTVL.

This clonotype was recorded at least ten times. The chain recombines TRBV7-2 with TRBJ2-7; 7 bases fit TRBD1. CDR1 is SGHTA and CDR2 is FQGNSA in the germline V gene. The CDR3 runs to 12 residues. J lost 4 bases, V lost 6 bases, and 3 bases had no gene match. The CDR3 sequence is CASSPGGYEQYF. The CDR3 DNA reads as TGTGCCAGCAGTCCAGGGGGATACGAGCAGTACTTC.